What follows describes a single T cell receptor beta chain. The antigen is unknown. Data came from immunoSEQ multiplex PCR; TCRdb stores just in-frame clones and leaves some out. This sample carries approximately 100,000 clones, around 90% of them seen once, and the ten largest clones take approximately 18%. The data belong to a study of identifying expanded T cells in peripheral blood. CDR3 length: 16 residues. Germline CDR1 is SGHRS and CDR2 is YFSETQ. Deletions cut 4 bases from V and 6 bases from J, with 22 bases between. Whole-study results and caveats: Clone count variance between roughly 2-week samples rose with total template count.

During the collection period, no donor immune events like infections were recorded. The TCR was taken from a person aged 18-70 years in good health. The material sequenced was blood. The chain links TRBV5-1 to TRBJ1-2; maybe TRBD1 (6 bases). The CDR3 loop is CASSLGLGQMLHGYTF. DNA of the CDR3: TGCGCCAGCAGCCTCGGGCTAGGACAGATGCTCCATGGCTACACCTTC.